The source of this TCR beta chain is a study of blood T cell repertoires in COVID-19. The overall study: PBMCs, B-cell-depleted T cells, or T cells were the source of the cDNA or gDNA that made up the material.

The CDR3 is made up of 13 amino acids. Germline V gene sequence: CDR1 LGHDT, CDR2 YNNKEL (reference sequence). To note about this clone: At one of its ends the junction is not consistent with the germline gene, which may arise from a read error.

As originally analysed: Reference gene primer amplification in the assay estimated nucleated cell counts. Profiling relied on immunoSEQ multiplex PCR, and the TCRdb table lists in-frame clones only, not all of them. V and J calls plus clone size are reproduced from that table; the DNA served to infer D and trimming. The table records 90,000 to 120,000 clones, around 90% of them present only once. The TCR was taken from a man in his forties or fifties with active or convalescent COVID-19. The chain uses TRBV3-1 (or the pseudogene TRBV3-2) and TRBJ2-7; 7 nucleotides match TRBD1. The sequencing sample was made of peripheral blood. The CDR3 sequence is CASSQGQTSIFFF. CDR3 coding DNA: TGTGCCAGCAGCCAGGGACAGACCTCTATTTTTTTCTTC.